These 32 T cell receptor beta chains were all obtained from the same sample, sequenced in a study of T cells after yellow fever vaccination. TCRdb passed the 5' RACE reads through MiXCR, listing each CDR3 protein once. The data contain 95,000 to 150,000 distinct CDR3 sequences, approximately 8.4% of them singletons. The specimen was CD8+ T cells sorted from PBMCs, collected on the day of the yellow fever booster vaccination. These receptor sequences come from a man aged 18 to 30 who received the YFV17D yellow fever vaccine.

V is TRBV4-1 and J is TRBJ2-7; the D is unclear. Germline loops: CDR1 MGHRA, CDR2 YSYEKL. CDR3 length: 14 amino acids. Trimming removed 3 bases at V and 2 bases at J, with 11 bases between. The CDR3 DNA reads TGCGCCAGCAGCCACGAAGAGGCGCCCTACGAGCAGTACTTC. Its translation is CASSHEEAPYEQYF.

This clonotype was seen just once. The V gene is TRBV11-2, the J gene TRBJ2-5; no clear D. The CDR3 is made up of 16 amino acids. V was cut by 0 bases and J by 4 bases, with 15 bases left in between. Germline CDR1 and CDR2: SGHAT and FQNNGV. CDR3 in DNA: TGTGCCAGCAGCTTAGATCCTCAAAGTTGGGGAGAGACCCAGTACTTC. Encoded protein: CASSLDPQSWGETQYF.

This chain uses TRBV19 with TRBJ1-1; D is unclear. Germline V gene sequence: CDR1 LNHDA, CDR2 SQIVND (reference sequence). The V and J ends lost 6 bases and 1 base respectively, with 9 bases between them. The CDR3 spans 13 residues. The CDR3 DNA follows: TGTGCCAGTAGCCGCTACAAGAACACTGAAGCTTTCTTT. This gives the protein CASSRYKNTEAFF.

In its sample, this clonotype was seen many times. The rearrangement links TRBV5-1 to TRBJ2-6; 9 bases are shared with TRBD1. Trimming at V came to 0 bases and at J to 6 bases, leaving 10 bases not matched to a gene. The CDR3 spans 18 residues. The germline V gene has CDR1 SGHRS and CDR2 YFSETQ. The DNA of the CDR3 is TGCGCCAGCAGCTTGGGTCCCGGGACAGGGTTCGTGGCCAACGTCCTGACTTTC. Protein sequence: CASSLGPGTGFVANVLTF.

This clonotype was seen at least ten times. V is TRBV12-3 or TRBV12-4 and J is TRBJ2-1; D is uncertain. V gave up 6 bases and J gave up 6 bases, with 12 bases separating them. The length of the CDR3 is 13 residues. This chain's CDR3 is CASSPGPGNEQFF. CDR3 sequence (DNA): TGTGCCAGCAGCCCCGGGCCTGGCAATGAGCAGTTCTTC.

This chain's CDR3 is CASRTGTGGTGANVLTF. The CDR3 DNA is TGTGCCAGCAGGACCGGGACAGGGGGAACTGGGGCCAACGTCCTGACTTTC. This rearrangement joins TRBV4-2 to TRBJ2-6; 11 bases fit TRBD1. V gave up 6 bases and J gave up 2 bases; unmatched junction bases: 6. This CDR3 has 17 residues. Germline V lookup: CDR1 LGHNA, CDR2 YNFKEQ.

The gene calls are TRBV4-3 and TRBJ2-7, with D possibly being TRBD1 (5 bases). The CDR3 has 15 amino acids. V dropped 0 bases and J dropped 1 base, with 10 bases sitting between them. Per germline, CDR1 LGHNA and CDR2 YSLEER. The CDR3 sequence: CASSQDHSGSYEQYF. The CDR3 nucleotides read TGCGCCAGCAGCCAAGATCATTCAGGGTCCTACGAGCAGTACTTC.

In this sample, this clonotype turned up a few times. The chain employs TRBV5-6 and TRBJ2-7, with TRBD2 matching over 7 bases. Germline CDR1 is SGHDT and CDR2 is YYEEEE. The CDR3 is made up of 13 amino acids. V gave up 4 bases and J gave up 6 bases; unmatched junction bases: 7. The DNA for the CDR3 is TGTGCCAGCAGCGACCGGGACTACCTCGAGCAGTACTTC. It translates to CASSDRDYLEQYF.

The gene calls are TRBV12-3 or TRBV12-4 and TRBJ2-6; no clear D. There are 16 residues in the CDR3. The V gene lost 5 bases and the J gene lost 3 bases, with 14 bases spanning the gap. The CDR3 sequence: CASSAGRFDGANVLTF. CDR3 coding DNA: TGTGCCAGCAGTGCCGGCCGTTTCGATGGGGCCAACGTCCTGACTTTC.

This clonotype was counted a few times. J is TRBJ2-2 and V is TRBV4-3, with 9 nucleotides matching TRBD1. J lost 4 bases, V lost 6 bases, and 6 bases had no gene match. The CDR3 runs 15 residues. The germline CDR1 and CDR2 sequences are LGHNA and YSLEER. Here the CDR3 DNA reads TGCGCCAGCAGACCCGGGACAGGGCTCACCGGGGAGCTGTTTTTT. Translated, it gives CASRPGTGLTGELFF.

This clonotype has a handful of counts. DNA for the CDR3: TGTGCCAGCAGCTTAAGTGGCTACGAGCAGTACTTC. Translation gives CASSLSGYEQYF. The V call is TRBV7-6, the J call TRBJ2-7; unclear D gene. Between the trimmed V and J ends, which lost 2 bases and 3 bases, there was a span of 5 bases. This CDR3 has 12 residues. The germline gives CDR1 SGHVS, CDR2 FNYEAQ. Combining the CDR3 with reference TRBV7-6 and TRBJ2-7 gives the whole variable domain GAGVSQSPRYKVTKRGQDVALRCDPISGHVSLYWYRQALGQGPEFLTYFNYEAQQDKSGLPNDRFSAERPEGSISTLTIQRTEQRDSAMYRCASSLSGYEQYFGPGTRLTVT.

This clonotype was observed once. CDR3 sequence: CASSSLRDRENTEAFF. For the CDR3, the DNA is TGTGCCAGCAGTTCCCTCCGGGACAGGGAAAACACTGAAGCTTTCTTT. The chain has TRBV6-5 and TRBJ1-1; 9 bases map to TRBD1. CDR3 size: 16 residues. After removal of 4 bases from V and 2 bases from J, the junction contained 8 bases not matched to a gene. Germline V gives CDR1 MNHEY, CDR2 SVGAGI.

The chain has TRBV11-2 and TRBJ1-6, with D hard to call. The V gene lost 5 bases and the J gene lost 10 bases, with 21 bases spanning the gap. In germline, CDR1 is SGHAT, CDR2 FQNNGV. The CDR3 length is 16 residues. The CDR3, as DNA: TGTGCCAGCAGCCTCCGGACGGACCATAGAGGCTCACCCCTCCACTTT. Its translation is CASSLRTDHRGSPLHF.

V is TRBV25-1 and J is TRBJ1-3; weak D call: TRBD1 (6 bases). Trimming removed 5 bases from V and 2 bases from J, with 13 bases in between. The V gene's germline CDR1 is MGHDK and CDR2 SYGVNS. There are 15 residues in the CDR3. CDR3 DNA: TGTGCCAGCAGTAGGTTCGGGGGCCCTGGAAACACCATATATTTT. Its protein product is CASSRFGGPGNTIYF.

This clonotype was seen a few times. The rearrangement links TRBV9 to TRBJ1-2; possible D gene TRBD1, 5 bases. The CDR3 totals 13 residues. V gave up 1 base and J gave up 2 bases, with 6 bases separating them. Germline CDR1 reads SGDLS; CDR2 reads YYNGEE. The CDR3: CASSVWDNYGYTF. The CDR3 DNA is TGTGCCAGCAGCGTATGGGACAACTATGGCTACACCTTC.

This clonotype has a handful of counts. The CDR3 region has the DNA TGTGCCAGCAGAGGCGAGGGGTCGAGCTCCTACAATGAGCAGTTCTTC. Its protein is CASRGEGSSSYNEQFF. V and J are TRBV4-2 and TRBJ2-1; D assignment may be TRBD1 or TRBD2 (5 bases each). This CDR3 is 16 amino acids long. Germline CDR1 LGHNA, CDR2 YNFKEQ. V was pared by 6 bases and J by 0 bases, with 15 bases between.

The J gene is TRBJ1-6, the V gene TRBV4-1; TRBD1 might be the D (5 bases). Trimming pared 1 base from V and 10 bases from J, leaving 17 bases between. Per germline, CDR1 MGHRA and CDR2 YSYEKL. This CDR3 spans 16 amino acids. The chain's CDR3 is CASSQGGRSPGSPLHF. The CDR3 DNA is TGCGCCAGCAGCCAAGGGGGCAGGTCCCCCGGATCACCCCTCCACTTT.

The gene calls are TRBV3-1 and TRBJ1-2, with D maybe TRBD1 (6 bases). This CDR3 is 14 amino acids long. Trimming removed 3 bases at V and 7 bases at J, with 15 bases between. In germline, CDR1 is LGHDT, CDR2 YNNKEL (reference sequence). As DNA, the CDR3 is TGTGCCAGCAGCCACACGAACAGGGCGGTTGGCTACACCTTC. The encoded protein is CASSHTNRAVGYTF.

This chain connects TRBV7-2 to TRBJ2-3, with 7 bases that match TRBD2. The ends lost 1 base at V and 4 bases at J; junction bases unmatched: 2. CDR3 length: 14 amino acids. Germline V lookup: CDR1 SGHTA, CDR2 FQGNSA. CDR3 coding DNA: TGTGCCAGCAGCTTAGGGCTAGCGGCAGATACGCAGTATTTT. It encodes CASSLGLAADTQYF.

The chain links TRBV9 to TRBJ1-6; 9 bases fit TRBD1. From germline, CDR1 is SGDLS and CDR2 YYNGEE. This CDR3 has 14 residues. V lost 3 bases, J lost 9 bases, and 4 bases stayed unmatched. CDR3 in amino acids: CASSGLTGGSPLHF. The CDR3 nucleotides read TGTGCCAGCAGCGGTCTGACAGGGGGTTCACCCCTCCACTTT.

In this sample, this clonotype turned up a few times. The chain joins TRBV30 to TRBJ1-2, with a possible D match to TRBD1 (5 bases). Germline V lookup: CDR1 GTSNPN, CDR2 SVGIG (reference sequence). V shed 0 bases and J shed 4 bases, with 9 bases lying between them. This CDR3 comprises 13 residues. In nucleotides, the CDR3 is TGTGCCTGGAGTGTACGGGGGGGCTATGGCTACACCTTC. Translated: CAWSVRGGYGYTF.

This clonotype was detected only a few times. This chain links TRBV6-1 with TRBJ1-3, with D possibly TRBD1 on 5 matching bases. The CDR3 totals 18 residues. V was clipped by 2 bases and J by 2 bases, with 19 bases between them. CDR1 is MNHNS, CDR2 SASEGT, per germline. This chain's CDR3 is CASSEWYLAGSTGNTIYF. The CDR3 nucleotides are TGTGCCAGCAGTGAATGGTACCTGGCAGGGTCAACTGGAAACACCATATATTTT.

The table lists this clonotype with a few counts. The rearrangement uses TRBV7-9 and TRBJ2-1; D might be TRBD1 (5 bases). Looked up from germline, CDR1 is SEHNR and CDR2 is FQNEAQ (reference sequence). This CDR3 is 13 amino acids long. The ends were cut back, 6 bases at V and 1 base at J, with 7 bases in the middle. The CDR3, as DNA: TGTGCCAGCAGGGGGCAGTCCTACAATGAGCAGTTCTTC. Protein sequence: CASRGQSYNEQFF. Looking up the rest from reference TRBV7-9 and TRBJ2-1 gives the full variable domain: DTGVSQNPRHKITKRGQNVTFRCDPISEHNRLYWYRQTLGQGPEFLTYFQNEAQLEKSRLLSDRFSAERPKGSFSTLEIQRTEQGDSAMYLCASRGQSYNEQFFGPGTRLTVL.

The chain links TRBV6-5 to TRBJ2-7; TRBD1 agrees at 9 bases. The CDR3 sequence is 15 residues long. Per the germline V gene, CDR1 is MNHEY and CDR2 is SVGAGI. J lost 3 bases, V lost 0 bases, and 3 bases had no gene match. In DNA, the CDR3 is TGTGCCAGCAGTTACTCAGGGACAGGGTTCTACGAGCAGTACTTC. The encoded protein is CASSYSGTGFYEQYF.

This clonotype showed up many times. The CDR3 DNA reads TGTGCCAGCAGCTTCGACGGCTATGGCTACACCTTC. It codes for CASSFDGYGYTF. The rearrangement links TRBV5-5 to TRBJ1-2; no clear D gene. V was cut by 2 bases and J by 4 bases, with 6 bases left in between. Looked up from germline, CDR1 is SGHKS and CDR2 is YYEKEE (reference sequence). The CDR3 runs to 12 residues.

This clonotype showed up just a few times. The V gene is TRBV6-2 or TRBV6-3, the J gene TRBJ2-6; no clear D. CDR1 is MNHEY, CDR2 SVGEGT, per germline. Trimming removed 6 bases at V and 4 bases at J, with 7 bases between. CDR3 length: 13 residues. Written as DNA, the CDR3 is TGTGCCAGCAGCGACGACGGGGCCAACGTCCTGACTTTC. Translating gives CASSDDGANVLTF.

V usage is TRBV27 and J usage is TRBJ2-1, with TRBD2 as a possible D gene (5 bases). The germline V gene has CDR1 MNHEY and CDR2 SMNVEV (reference sequence). The CDR3 totals 13 residues. V shed 3 bases and J shed 7 bases, with 10 bases lying between them. CDR3 amino acids: CASSFRGNNEQFF. The CDR3 coding sequence is TGTGCCAGCAGTTTTCGGGGAAATAATGAGCAGTTCTTC.

This clonotype was observed many times. The rearrangement uses TRBV4-2 and TRBJ2-5, with D perhaps matching TRBD1 or TRBD2 (5 bases each). Trimming took off 0 bases at V and 6 bases at J, with 8 bases between the two ends. CDR3 length equals 13 residues. Germline V CDR1 and CDR2: LGHNA, YNFKEQ. CDR3 sequence: CASSQDEGKTQYF. Here the CDR3 DNA reads TGTGCCAGCAGCCAAGATGAGGGGAAGACCCAGTACTTC.

This clonotype was detected many times. This chain uses TRBV9 with TRBJ1-6; unclear D gene. V lost 0 bases to trimming and J lost 8 bases, with 18 bases between them. Germline V lookup: CDR1 SGDLS, CDR2 YYNGEE. The CDR3 contains 17 residues. The CDR3 region is CASSVDLTENKYSPLHF. In DNA, the CDR3 is TGTGCCAGCAGCGTAGATTTAACGGAGAACAAGTATTCACCCCTCCACTTT.

V gene TRBV6-6 combines with J gene TRBJ1-2; no clear D. The V and J ends lost 4 bases and 7 bases respectively, with 10 bases between them. The germline V gene encodes CDR1 MNHNY and CDR2 SVGAGI (reference sequence). The CDR3 covers 12 residues. The CDR3 sequence is CASSSLAVGYTF. The CDR3 nucleotides read TGTGCCAGCAGTTCCCTGGCGGTTGGCTACACCTTC.

The chain carries TRBV4-2 and TRBJ1-2; a weak D match, TRBD1 (6 bases). The CDR3 length is 15 residues. The germline gives CDR1 LGHNA, CDR2 YNFKEQ. Trimming shortened V by 2 bases and J by 3 bases, and 13 bases separated the two germline ends. The CDR3 region is CASSQLQQGDYGYTF. DNA of the CDR3: TGTGCCAGCAGCCAATTACAACAGGGAGACTATGGCTACACCTTC.

CDR3 sequence: CASSLGRAAYGYTF. As DNA, the CDR3 is TGTGCCAGCAGCTTAGGTCGGGCAGCTTATGGCTACACCTTC. The chain carries TRBV7-9 and TRBJ1-2; D is uncertain. V was trimmed by 1 base and J by 5 bases, leaving 11 bases between them. Germline loops: CDR1 SEHNR, CDR2 FQNEAQ (reference sequence). This CDR3 has 14 amino acids.